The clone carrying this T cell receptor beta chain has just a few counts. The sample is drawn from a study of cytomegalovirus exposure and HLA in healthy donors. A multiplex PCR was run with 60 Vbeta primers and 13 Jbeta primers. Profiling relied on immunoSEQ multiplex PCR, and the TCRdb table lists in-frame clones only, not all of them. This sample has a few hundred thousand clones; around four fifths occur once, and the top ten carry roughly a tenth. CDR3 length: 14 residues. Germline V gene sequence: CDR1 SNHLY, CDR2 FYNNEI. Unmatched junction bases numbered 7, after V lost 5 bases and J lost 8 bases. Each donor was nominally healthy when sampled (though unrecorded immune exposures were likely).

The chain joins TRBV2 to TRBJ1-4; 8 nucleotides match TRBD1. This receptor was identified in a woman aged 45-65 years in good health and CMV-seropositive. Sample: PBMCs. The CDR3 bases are TGTGCCAGCAGTCCGACAGGGGAGAACGAAAAACTGTTTTTT. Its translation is CASSPTGENEKLFF.